Listed below are T cell receptor beta chains from one sample, sequenced in a study of blood T cell repertoires in COVID-19. The protocol was immunoSEQ multiplex PCR, while the TCRdb copy is restricted to in-frame clones and leaves out a portion. The sample carries a few hundred thousand clones, roughly 87% recorded once. The sample taken for sequencing was peripheral blood. Source of these receptors: a man aged 35 to 55 with active or convalescent COVID-19. CDR3s include the opening cysteine and the closing phenylalanine or tryptophan. Each record gives: clone size, J gene, D gene, V gene, CDR3 protein, CDR3 DNA. A D gene is named only where the DNA matches it firmly. Where a row states a size, it is once, few, many or the class of an expanded clone; other rows omit it.

clone_size: NA; j_call: TRBJ1-1; d_call: NA; v_call: TRBV5-1; cdr3_aa: CASSLTGYTEAFF; cdr3_nt: TGCGCCAGCAGCTTAACGGGGTACACTGAAGCTTTCTTT
clone_size: once; j_call: TRBJ1-1; d_call: NA; v_call: TRBV5-1; cdr3_aa: CASRMSVGEAFF; cdr3_nt: TGCGCCAGCAGGATGAGTGTCGGTGAAGCTTTCTTT
clone_size: NA; j_call: TRBJ2-7; d_call: TRBD1; v_call: TRBV19; cdr3_aa: CASSMGQGARHEQYF; cdr3_nt: TGTGCCAGTAGTATGGGACAGGGGGCGCGCCACGAGCAGTACTTC
clone_size: few; j_call: TRBJ1-1; d_call: NA; v_call: TRBV3-1/TRBV3-2; cdr3_aa: CASSQTSLRTEAFF; cdr3_nt: TGTGCCAGCAGCCAGACTTCCTTAAGGACTGAAGCTTTCTTT
clone_size: NA; j_call: TRBJ2-3; d_call: NA; v_call: TRBV6-4; cdr3_aa: CASSDRGSTDTQYF; cdr3_nt: TGTGCCAGCAGTGATCGGGGAAGCACAGATACGCAGTATTTT
clone_size: NA; j_call: TRBJ2-1; d_call: TRBD2; v_call: TRBV5-1; cdr3_aa: CASSWTSGSPSYNEQFF; cdr3_nt: TGCGCCAGCAGCTGGACTAGCGGAAGTCCCTCCTACAATGAGCAGTTCTTC
clone_size: NA; j_call: TRBJ2-6; d_call: NA; v_call: TRBV6-1; cdr3_aa: CASSDRGSGANVLTF; cdr3_nt: TGTGCCAGCAGTGACAGGGGCTCGGGGGCCAACGTCCTGACTTTC
clone_size: NA; j_call: TRBJ2-2; d_call: NA; v_call: TRBV7-9; cdr3_aa: CASSFPRLNTGELFF; cdr3_nt: TGTGCCAGCAGCTTCCCCAGATTGAACACCGGGGAGCTGTTTTTT
clone_size: NA; j_call: TRBJ2-1; d_call: TRBD1; v_call: TRBV5-1; cdr3_aa: CASSLRNIWDRGTYNEQFF; cdr3_nt: TGCGCCAGCAGCCTGCGTAACATCTGGGACAGGGGTACCTACAATGAGCAGTTCTTC
clone_size: NA; j_call: TRBJ1-3; d_call: NA; v_call: TRBV9; cdr3_aa: CASSVLASGNTIYF; cdr3_nt: TGTGCCAGCAGCGTATTAGCCTCTGGAAACACCATATATTTT
clone_size: NA; j_call: TRBJ2-7; d_call: NA; v_call: TRBV5-1; cdr3_aa: CASSFLPLGAKEQYF; cdr3_nt: TGCGCCAGCAGCTTCCTTCCCTTGGGGGCTAAGGAGCAGTACTTC
clone_size: NA; j_call: TRBJ2-7; d_call: TRBD1; v_call: TRBV5-8; cdr3_aa: CASSLATGGLLSYEQYF; cdr3_nt: TGTGCCAGCAGCTTGGCCACAGGGGGCCTACTCTCCTACGAGCAGTACTTC
clone_size: NA; j_call: TRBJ1-1; d_call: NA; v_call: TRBV18; cdr3_aa: CASSASGEAEAFF; cdr3_nt: TGTGCCAGCTCCGCCAGCGGGGAGGCTGAAGCTTTCTTT
clone_size: NA; j_call: TRBJ1-2; d_call: NA; v_call: TRBV4-1; cdr3_aa: CASSQEIQGMDYGYTF; cdr3_nt: TGCGCCAGCAGCCAGGAGATACAGGGAATGGACTATGGCTACACCTTC
clone_size: NA; j_call: TRBJ2-5; d_call: TRBD2; v_call: TRBV3-1/TRBV3-2; cdr3_aa: CASSPGWTSGEETQYF; cdr3_nt: TGTGCCAGCAGCCCAGGGTGGACTAGCGGGGAAGAGACCCAGTACTTC
clone_size: NA; j_call: TRBJ2-1; d_call: TRBD2; v_call: TRBV9; cdr3_aa: CASSVGGGTNNEQFF; cdr3_nt: TGTGCCAGCAGCGTAGGTGGGGGGACTAACAATGAGCAGTTCTTC
clone_size: NA; j_call: TRBJ2-7; d_call: NA; v_call: TRBV11-2; cdr3_aa: CASSLGGQYYEQYF; cdr3_nt: TGTGCCAGCAGCTTAGGTGGGCAGTACTACGAGCAGTACTTC
clone_size: NA; j_call: TRBJ1-5; d_call: NA; v_call: TRBV5-3; cdr3_aa: CATPPEGQPQHF; cdr3_nt: TGTGCCACCCCCCCTGAGGGCCAGCCCCAGCATTTT
clone_size: NA; j_call: TRBJ1-1; d_call: NA; v_call: TRBV5-6; cdr3_aa: CASSLRGSTEAFF; cdr3_nt: TGTGCCAGCAGCTTGAGGGGAAGCACTGAAGCTTTCTTT
clone_size: NA; j_call: TRBJ1-1; d_call: NA; v_call: TRBV6-5; cdr3_aa: CASSYSGTPNTEAFF; cdr3_nt: TGTGCCAGCAGTTACTCCGGGACACCGAACACTGAAGCTTTCTTT
clone_size: NA; j_call: TRBJ2-7; d_call: TRBD2; v_call: TRBV5-1; cdr3_aa: CASSLLTSGRAAEQYF; cdr3_nt: TGCGCCAGCAGCTTACTGACTAGCGGGAGGGCCGCAGAGCAGTACTTC
clone_size: once; j_call: TRBJ2-1; d_call: TRBD1; v_call: TRBV11-2; cdr3_aa: CASSLVGTAYNEQFF; cdr3_nt: TGTGCCAGCAGCTTAGTGGGGACAGCCTACAATGAGCAGTTCTTC
clone_size: NA; j_call: TRBJ1-1; d_call: TRBD1; v_call: TRBV15; cdr3_aa: CATSRGQGARGEAFF; cdr3_nt: TGTGCCACCAGCAGGGGTCAGGGGGCGCGTGGTGAAGCTTTCTTT
clone_size: NA; j_call: TRBJ2-7; d_call: TRBD1; v_call: TRBV2; cdr3_aa: CASSDTGTGFHEQYF; cdr3_nt: TGTGCCAGCAGTGACACCGGGACAGGGTTCCACGAGCAGTACTTC
clone_size: NA; j_call: TRBJ2-7; d_call: TRBD1; v_call: TRBV10-2; cdr3_aa: CASSASGTGTAYEQYF; cdr3_nt: TGCGCCAGCAGTGCGTCCGGGACAGGGACTGCCTACGAGCAGTACTTC
clone_size: few; j_call: TRBJ1-1; d_call: NA; v_call: TRBV27; cdr3_aa: CASSTGLNTEAFF; cdr3_nt: TGTGCCAGCAGCACAGGGCTGAACACTGAAGCTTTCTTT
clone_size: NA; j_call: TRBJ2-1; d_call: TRBD2; v_call: TRBV6-5; cdr3_aa: CASSYVAGGLSEQFF; cdr3_nt: TGTGCCAGCAGTTACGTCGCGGGGGGCTTAAGTGAGCAGTTCTTC
clone_size: NA; j_call: TRBJ1-2; d_call: TRBD1; v_call: TRBV9; cdr3_aa: CASSPRQGTNYGYTF; cdr3_nt: TGTGCCAGCAGCCCTCGACAGGGAACTAACTATGGCTACACCTTC
clone_size: few; j_call: TRBJ1-1; d_call: NA; v_call: TRBV19; cdr3_aa: CASSTGLNTEAFF; cdr3_nt: TGTGCCAGTTCGACAGGTCTGAACACTGAAGCTTTCTTT
clone_size: few; j_call: TRBJ2-1; d_call: NA; v_call: TRBV5-1; cdr3_aa: CASSLGDNNEQFF; cdr3_nt: TGCGCCAGCAGCTTGGGGGACAACAATGAGCAGTTCTTC
clone_size: NA; j_call: TRBJ2-3; d_call: NA; v_call: TRBV6-2/TRBV6-3; cdr3_aa: CASSYVRRDTQYF; cdr3_nt: TGTGCCAGCAGTTACGTCAGGCGAGATACGCAGTATTTT
clone_size: NA; j_call: TRBJ1-2; d_call: NA; v_call: TRBV7-2; cdr3_aa: CASSLSPREVYGYTF; cdr3_nt: TGTGCCAGCAGCTTATCCCCCAGGGAAGTTTATGGCTACACCTTC
clone_size: NA; j_call: TRBJ2-7; d_call: NA; v_call: TRBV11-2; cdr3_aa: CASSLDRQVVYEQYF; cdr3_nt: TGTGCCAGCAGCTTAGATCGGCAGGTCGTCTACGAGCAGTACTTC
clone_size: NA; j_call: TRBJ2-7; d_call: TRBD2; v_call: TRBV19; cdr3_aa: CASSGSFGTSGGDYYEQYF; cdr3_nt: TGTGCCAGTAGTGGGTCCTTCGGGACTAGCGGGGGGGATTACTACGAGCAGTACTTC
clone_size: NA; j_call: TRBJ2-1; d_call: TRBD2; v_call: TRBV3-1/TRBV3-2; cdr3_aa: CASSQDWATSDEQFF; cdr3_nt: TGTGCCAGCAGCCAAGATTGGGCGACTAGCGATGAGCAGTTCTTC
clone_size: NA; j_call: TRBJ1-2; d_call: TRBD1; v_call: TRBV7-2; cdr3_aa: CASSSDTGQGAGYTF; cdr3_nt: TGTGCCAGCAGCTCAGACACTGGACAGGGCGCTGGCTACACCTTC
clone_size: few; j_call: TRBJ1-5; d_call: NA; v_call: TRBV6-1; cdr3_aa: CASSAGTSSNQPQHF; cdr3_nt: TGTGCCAGCAGCGCCGGGACATCGAGCAATCAGCCCCAGCATTTT
clone_size: once; j_call: TRBJ1-2; d_call: NA; v_call: TRBV7-9; cdr3_aa: CASSLGPGYTF; cdr3_nt: TGTGCCAGCAGCTTAGGGCCAGGCTACACCTTC
clone_size: NA; j_call: TRBJ2-7; d_call: NA; v_call: TRBV6-2/TRBV6-3; cdr3_aa: CASSPPRVADYEQYF; cdr3_nt: TGTGCCAGCAGTCCCCCTAGAGTAGCGGACTACGAGCAGTACTTC
clone_size: NA; j_call: TRBJ2-1; d_call: TRBD2; v_call: TRBV3-1/TRBV3-2; cdr3_aa: CASSQDMELSGLDEQFF; cdr3_nt: TGTGCCAGCAGCCAAGATATGGAACTTAGCGGGCTCGATGAGCAGTTCTTC
clone_size: NA; j_call: TRBJ1-3; d_call: NA; v_call: TRBV7-9; cdr3_aa: CASSHGPDPGNTIYF; cdr3_nt: TGTGCCAGCAGCCATGGGCCAGACCCGGGAAACACCATATATTTT
clone_size: NA; j_call: TRBJ1-1; d_call: NA; v_call: TRBV19; cdr3_aa: CASTRQTQMNTEAFF; cdr3_nt: TGTGCCAGCACACGACAGACTCAAATGAACACTGAAGCTTTCTTT
clone_size: NA; j_call: TRBJ2-7; d_call: NA; v_call: TRBV28; cdr3_aa: CASSRRGRGGQYF; cdr3_nt: TGTGCCAGCAGCCGCCGCGGGAGAGGGGGGCAGTACTTC
clone_size: once; j_call: TRBJ2-3; d_call: TRBD2; v_call: TRBV5-1; cdr3_aa: CASSLTSGTDTQYF; cdr3_nt: TGCGCCAGCAGCTTAACTAGCGGAACAGATACGCAGTATTTT
clone_size: NA; j_call: TRBJ1-1; d_call: TRBD1; v_call: TRBV19; cdr3_aa: CASTTGGNTEAFF; cdr3_nt: TGTGCCAGTACCACAGGGGGGAACACTGAAGCTTTCTTT
clone_size: NA; j_call: TRBJ1-6; d_call: NA; v_call: TRBV7-2; cdr3_aa: CASSFGSGYGSPLHF; cdr3_nt: TGTGCCAGCAGCTTTGGATCGGGGTACGGTTCACCCCTCCACTTT
clone_size: NA; j_call: TRBJ1-5; d_call: NA; v_call: TRBV19; cdr3_aa: CASSIYGQINQPQHF; cdr3_nt: TGTGCCAGTAGTATTTATGGCCAAATCAATCAGCCCCAGCATTTT
clone_size: NA; j_call: TRBJ1-5; d_call: TRBD1; v_call: TRBV5-1; cdr3_aa: CASSPGTDQPQHF; cdr3_nt: TGCGCCAGCAGCCCAGGGACAGATCAGCCCCAGCATTTT